The T cell receptor beta chain under discussion was sequenced for a study of OX40 agonist ivuxolimab in advanced cancers. Overall study: At doses from 0.01 to 10 mg/kg, patients were given intravenous ivuxolimab every 2 weeks.

TCRdb's copy holds only in-frame clones and misses some; the assay was immunoSEQ multiplex PCR. The data hold about 53,000 clones, with 79% observed a single time. General study results and limits: Among T cells, CD8+ cells averaged more expanded clones than CD4+ cells.

This CDR3 comprises 14 residues. Trimming removed 7 bases from V and 3 bases from J; junction bases left unmatched: 4. The V gene's germline CDR1 is MDHEN and CDR2 SYDVKM. A word on this clone: Its target is unknown.

This specimen was CD4+ or CD8+ T cells sorted from blood, taken in a trial of the OX40 agonist ivuxolimab. The chain combines TRBV28 with TRBJ2-1, with TRBD2 identical over 9 bases. This receptor was obtained from an adult with an advanced solid tumor such as melanoma, head and neck, liver or kidney cancer. CDR3 protein: CASTLAGIYNEQFF. CDR3 sequence (DNA): TGTGCCAGCACCCTAGCGGGAATCTACAATGAGCAGTTCTTC.